A single sample is the source of the 18 T cell receptor beta chains below, sequenced in a study of PD-L1 blockade in urothelial cancer. Sequenced by immunoSEQ multiplex PCR; TCRdb stores in-frame clones only, minus some. The profile shows 100,000 to 150,000 clones, about 82% of them singletons. The time point was: peripheral blood 6 weeks after treatment start. The sample consisted of PBMCs, taken around atezolizumab (anti-PD-L1) treatment. The receptors derive from a man aged 50-59 years with urothelial cancer.

V is TRBV5-5 and J is TRBJ2-7; no firm D call. V was cut by 0 bases and J by 6 bases, with 7 bases left in between. This CDR3 spans 12 amino acids. The germline gives CDR1 SGHKS, CDR2 YYEKEE (reference sequence). In DNA, the CDR3 is TGTGCCAGCAGCTTGGTCTTGTCCGAGCAGTACTTC. It codes for CASSLVLSEQYF.

The J gene is TRBJ1-1, the V gene TRBV5-6, with 9 bases lining up with TRBD1. Trimming cost V 3 bases and J 8 bases; bases outside gene matches: 5. CDR3 size: 13 residues. Germline CDR1 is SGHDT and CDR2 is YYEEEE. CDR3 sequence: CASSSGTGREAFF. The CDR3 DNA reads as TGTGCCAGCAGCTCCGGGACAGGGAGGGAAGCTTTCTTT.

Of note for this clone: The junction differs from germline at one of its ends, possibly a read error. This sequence joins TRBV30 and TRBJ2-7; TRBD2 matches 7 bases. Germline CDR1 GTSNPN, CDR2 SVGIG (reference sequence). There are 11 residues in the CDR3. The CDR3 bases are TGTGCCTGGAAGGGGAACGGGGGGAGCGGCTTC. This codes for CAWKGNGGSGF.

This chain links TRBV5-4 with TRBJ2-7; 12 bases are a match to TRBD2. Per the germline V gene, CDR1 is SGHNT and CDR2 is YYREEE (reference sequence). With 3 bases clipped from V and 3 bases from J, the junction kept 10 bases outside the gene matches. The CDR3 covers 17 residues. Written as DNA, the CDR3 is TGTGCCAGCAGCTCCGGGAAGACTAGCGGGAGTAGCTACGAGCAGTACTTC. This codes for CASSSGKTSGSSYEQYF. Full variable domain (rest looked up from reference TRBV5-4 and TRBJ2-7): ETGVTQSPTHLIKTRGQQVTLRCSSQSGHNTVSWYQQALGQGPQFIFQYYREEENGRGNFPPRFSGLQFPNYSSELNVNALELDDSALYLCASSSGKTSGSSYEQYFGPGTRLTVT.

This clone was recorded a few times. The chain couples TRBV28 to TRBJ2-1, with 7 bases lining up with TRBD2. Losses at the gene ends were 5 bases for V and 6 bases for J; bases not matched to a gene: 4. Germline V gene data show CDR1 as MDHEN and CDR2 as SYDVKM. The CDR3 runs 13 residues. The CDR3 nucleotides are TGTGCCAGCAGTACGGGGACTACCAATGAGCAGTTCTTC. Translated, it gives CASSTGTTNEQFF.

The chain recombines TRBV27 with TRBJ1-1, with 7 bases fitting TRBD1. This CDR3 contains 16 residues. Trimming removed 5 bases from V and 0 bases from J; junction bases left unmatched: 9. In germline, CDR1 is MNHEY, CDR2 SMNVEV (reference sequence). CDR3 nucleotide sequence: TGTGCCAGCAGTCCCGGGACAGCGTATATGAACACTGAAGCTTTCTTT. Translated, it gives CASSPGTAYMNTEAFF.

The chain carries TRBV11-2 and TRBJ2-6; 11 bases match TRBD1. Trimming took 0 bases from V and 4 from J; bases not matched to a gene: 5. Germline V CDR1 and CDR2: SGHAT, FQNNGV. The CDR3 totals 18 residues. This CDR3 reads CASSLDWTGGIGANVLTF. The CDR3 DNA is TGTGCCAGCAGCTTAGACTGGACAGGGGGCATAGGGGCCAACGTCCTGACTTTC.

The chain is built from TRBV7-9 and TRBJ2-3, with D possibly matching TRBD2 (6 bases). The ends were cut back, 5 bases at V and 6 bases at J, with 21 bases in the middle. The CDR3 loop spans 16 amino acids. Germline V gives CDR1 SEHNR, CDR2 FQNEAQ (reference sequence). Written as DNA, the CDR3 is TGTGCCAGCAGCCTCCTCGGCGGGACCCCTTGGGATACGCAGTATTTT. Amino acid sequence: CASSLLGGTPWDTQYF.

V usage is TRBV6-5 and J usage is TRBJ2-7, with D perhaps TRBD2 (6 bases). The V end lost 4 bases, the J end lost 4 bases, and 17 bases lay between the germline ends. CDR1 is MNHEY and CDR2 is SVGAGI in the germline V gene. The CDR3 loop spans 15 amino acids. CDR3 in DNA: TGTGCCAGCAGTTCCTTGGGGCGGGCGGGGTACGAGCAGTACTTC. It encodes CASSSLGRAGYEQYF.

The rearrangement joins TRBV27 to TRBJ2-2; 7 nucleotides line up with TRBD2. The V gene's germline CDR1 is MNHEY and CDR2 SMNVEV (reference sequence). The length of the CDR3 is 16 residues. With V trimmed by 6 bases and J by 1 base, 8 bases remained unmatched. The CDR3 bases are TGTGCCAGCAGAAGGGAGGGAAACGGGAACACCGGGGAGCTGTTTTTT. This codes for CASRREGNGNTGELFF.

This chain connects TRBV6-1 to TRBJ2-1, with 14 bases fitting TRBD2. This CDR3 contains 14 residues. Germline CDR1 reads MNHNS; CDR2 reads SASEGT. Trimming removed 4 bases from V and 7 bases from J; junction bases left unmatched: 0. CDR3 protein: CASSGLAGGNEQFF. The DNA for the CDR3 is TGTGCCAGCAGTGGACTAGCGGGAGGGAATGAGCAGTTCTTC.

The chain combines TRBV5-1 with TRBJ1-1; 7 nucleotides agree with TRBD1. V was pared by 3 bases and J by 5 bases, with 4 bases of the junction left unmatched. The V gene's germline CDR1 is SGHRS and CDR2 YFSETQ. CDR3 length equals 13 residues. As DNA, the CDR3 is TGCGCCAGCAGCTCACAGGGGCGAACTGAAGCTTTCTTT. Protein: CASSSQGRTEAFF.

The chain employs TRBV5-6 and TRBJ2-7; 7 positions match TRBD1. The CDR3 extends over 14 amino acids. Looked up from germline, CDR1 is SGHDT and CDR2 is YYEEEE. V was clipped by 0 bases and J by 3 bases; unmatched bases: 3. The DNA of the CDR3 is TGTGCCAGCAGCTTGGCACAGGGGTTCTACGAGCAGTACTTC. Translating gives CASSLAQGFYEQYF.

In the case of this clone: At the DNA level, this CDR3 is encoded by other sequences in the same sample as well. The chain links TRBV11-1 to TRBJ2-7; 8 bases align to TRBD1. Germline CDR1 and CDR2: SGHAT and FQDESV (reference sequence). V shed 5 bases and J 3 bases; nucleotides not matched to a gene: 6. The CDR3 extends over 14 amino acids. For the CDR3, the DNA is TGTGCCAGCAGCCCACGGACAGGGAACTACGAGCAGTACTTC. Translating it yields CASSPRTGNYEQYF.

The CDR3 sequence: CASSSQAGGQSEQYF. The CDR3 DNA follows: TGTGCCAGCAGTTCCCAGGCGGGAGGGCAGAGCGAGCAGTACTTC. The chain joins TRBV7-9 to TRBJ2-7; 9 bases align to TRBD2. Germline-derived CDR1 and CDR2 are SEHNR and FQNEAQ (reference sequence). The CDR3 runs 15 residues. The trim removed 6 bases at V and 6 bases at J, leaving 12 bases unmatched.

This chain uses TRBV27 with TRBJ2-1, with D hard to call. Germline V CDR1 and CDR2: MNHEY, SMNVEV (reference sequence). The CDR3 has 12 amino acids. V gave up 5 bases and J gave up 8 bases, with 10 bases separating them. CDR3 coding DNA: TGTGCCAGCAGTCCTAACCCCCATGAGCAGTTCTTC. This encodes CASSPNPHEQFF.

This chain uses TRBV7-3 with TRBJ2-1; D might be TRBD2 (6 bases). The CDR3 extends over 14 amino acids. V gave up 4 bases and J gave up 5 bases, with 12 bases separating them. CDR1 and CDR2 (germline): SGHTA, FQGTGA. CDR3 in amino acids: CASSSSGGNNEQFF. In DNA form, the CDR3 reads TGTGCCAGCAGCTCATCCGGGGGAAACAATGAGCAGTTCTTC.

This clone turned up a few times. J is TRBJ2-5 and V is TRBV6-7, with 7 nucleotides matching TRBD2. TRBV6-7 is flagged as an ORF with uncertain function. The J segment lost 5 bases and the V segment lost 7 bases, leaving 10 bases of the junction unmatched. The CDR3 runs 14 residues. The CDR3 region has the DNA TGTGCCAGCAATTCAGCAGGGCGGGGGGAGACCCAGTACTTC. This gives the protein CASNSAGRGETQYF.